The next 16 T cell receptor beta chains were all read from a single sample in a study of shared clonotypes between healthy human individuals. Repertoires were generated with immunoSEQ multiplex PCR, while TCRdb's copy carries only in-frame clones and drops some. The data contain roughly 490,000 clones, 76% of them singletons. The specimen was PBMCs. Receptor source: a woman between 40 and 50 years old in good health. Some clones in this sample may be carry-over from other donors' samples.

The chain couples TRBV13 to TRBJ1-1, with 11 bases that match TRBD1. This CDR3 is 15 amino acids long. The germline V gene has CDR1 PRHDT and CDR2 FYEKMQ (reference sequence). Unmatched junction bases numbered 6, after V lost 5 bases and J lost 4 bases. In DNA, the CDR3 is TGTGCCAGCAGCCACCTGGGACAGGGGGTCACTGAAGCTTTCTTT. Translating gives CASSHLGQGVTEAFF.

The V call is TRBV4-1, the J call TRBJ1-1, with D unresolved. Trimming took off 0 bases at V and 9 bases at J, with 14 bases between the two ends. The length of the CDR3 is 14 residues. CDR1 is MGHRA and CDR2 is YSYEKL in the germline V gene. In DNA, the CDR3 is TGCGCCAGCAGCCAAGAGCCGTCGAGGAGGCAAGCTTTCTTT. This gives the protein CASSQEPSRRQAFF.

The chain joins TRBV18 to TRBJ2-3; D is uncertain. CDR3 size: 14 residues. Per germline, CDR1 KGHSH and CDR2 LQKENI. Deletions cut 3 bases from V and 0 bases from J, with 7 bases between. This chain's CDR3 is CASSPQFSTDTQYF. CDR3 nucleotide sequence: TGTGCCAGCTCACCCCAGTTCAGCACAGATACGCAGTATTTT.

About this clone itself: The same CDR3 also results from other DNA sequences found in this sample. The chain links TRBV6-5 to TRBJ1-1; D is ambiguous. The germline V and J ends were trimmed by 5 bases and 0 bases, with 13 bases remaining between them. Per the germline V gene, CDR1 is MNHEY and CDR2 is SVGAGI. CDR3 length equals 15 residues. CDR3 sequence (DNA): TGTGCCAGCAGTACCACCACCGAGATGAACACTGAAGCTTTCTTT. Amino acids: CASSTTTEMNTEAFF.

The chain employs TRBV19 and TRBJ2-1, with D tentatively TRBD1 or TRBD2 (6 bases each). From germline, CDR1 is LNHDA and CDR2 SQIVND (reference sequence). The CDR3 has 16 amino acids. V was clipped by 0 bases and J by 3 bases, with 12 bases between them. The CDR3 region has the DNA TGTGCCAGTAGTATAGATCGTGGAGGGGGCTACAATGAGCAGTTCTTC. This gives the protein CASSIDRGGGYNEQFF.

The chain recombines TRBV29-1 with TRBJ1-1, with 8 positions matching TRBD1. CDR1 and CDR2 from the germline V gene are SQVTM and ANQGSEA. The CDR3 spans 14 residues. V shed 5 bases and J 4 bases; nucleotides not matched to a gene: 9. CDR3 amino acids: CSVRAGGRFTEAFF. CDR3 nucleotides: TGCAGCGTTAGGGCAGGGGGCAGGTTCACTGAAGCTTTCTTT.

This clone came up once. The V and J genes are TRBV5-3 and TRBJ2-3; TRBD2 matches 12 bases. TRBV5-3 counts as an open reading frame of uncertain function. The CDR3 length is 17 residues. J was trimmed by 3 bases and V by 1 base; bases with no gene match: 6. This chain's CDR3 is CARSLPSGLAGTDTQYF. The CDR3 DNA sequence: TGTGCCAGAAGCTTGCCCTCTGGACTAGCGGGGACAGATACGCAGTATTTT.

This clone was counted a few times. The chain has TRBV4-3 and TRBJ1-2; tentative D call: TRBD1 (5 bases). Trimming shortened V by 1 base and J by 1 base, and 10 bases separated the two germline ends. Germline V gives CDR1 LGHNA, CDR2 YSLEER. The CDR3 contains 15 residues. The CDR3 region is CASSQVFRVNYGYTF. The DNA of the CDR3 is TGCGCCAGCAGCCAAGTTTTCAGGGTTAACTATGGCTACACCTTC.

The chain recombines TRBV27 with TRBJ1-5; a possible D gene is TRBD1 (5 bases). There are 16 residues in the CDR3. Germline CDR1 is MNHEY and CDR2 is SMNVEV (reference sequence). V was cut by 0 bases and J by 1 base, with 10 bases left in between. CDR3 bases: TGTGCCAGCAGTTTATCGGGTCCAGGGAGCAATCAGCCCCAGCATTTT. Its protein is CASSLSGPGSNQPQHF.

This clone was counted a few times. J is TRBJ2-7 and V is TRBV7-9, with 16 bases aligning to TRBD2. V shed 0 bases, J shed 6 bases, and the junction held 5 bases outside the gene matches. This CDR3 spans 17 amino acids. Germline V gene data show CDR1 as SEHNR and CDR2 as FQNEAQ (reference sequence). The CDR3 is CASSLATGTSGRGEQYF. Written as DNA, the CDR3 is TGTGCCAGCAGCTTAGCCACCGGGACTAGCGGGAGGGGCGAGCAGTACTTC.

The V gene is TRBV9, the J gene TRBJ2-7; TRBD1 or TRBD2 may be the D gene (5 bases each). V was trimmed by 3 bases and J by 6 bases, leaving 10 bases between them. Germline assignment: CDR1 SGDLS and CDR2 YYNGEE. The CDR3 has 12 residues. The CDR3 region is CASSAGGTEQYF. The CDR3 nucleotides are TGTGCCAGCAGCGCCGGTGGGACCGAGCAGTACTTC. Combining the CDR3 with reference TRBV9 and TRBJ2-7 gives the whole variable domain DSGVTQTPKHLITATGQRVTLRCSPRSGDLSVYWYQQSLDQGLQFLIQYYNGEERAKGNILERFSAQQFPDLHSELNLSSLELGDSALYFCASSAGGTEQYFGPGTRLTVT.

This CDR3 is CASSSGLAGDPYTDTQYF. In nucleotides, the CDR3 is TGTGCCAGCAGCTCGGGACTAGCGGGAGACCCATACACAGATACGCAGTATTTT. This chain connects TRBV5-6 to TRBJ2-3; TRBD2 aligns across 14 bases. V was pared by 3 bases and J by 2 bases, with 8 bases of the junction left unmatched. The CDR3 extends over 18 amino acids. Germline CDR1 and CDR2: SGHDT and YYEEEE. Using reference TRBV5-6 and TRBJ2-3 for the parts outside the CDR3, the full variable domain is DAGVTQSPTHLIKTRGQQVTLRCSPKSGHDTVSWYQQALGQGPQFIFQYYEEEERQRGNFPDRFSGHQFPNYSSELNVNALLLGDSALYLCASSSGLAGDPYTDTQYFGPGTRLTVL.

V usage is TRBV27 and J usage is TRBJ2-3; D gene ambiguous. Deletions cut 5 bases from V and 0 bases from J, with 6 bases between. Germline-derived CDR1 and CDR2 are MNHEY and SMNVEV (reference sequence). The CDR3 contains 13 residues. CDR3 loop: CASSGASTDTQYF. CDR3 DNA sequence: TGTGCCAGCAGTGGCGCTAGCACAGATACGCAGTATTTT.

The chain links TRBV7-8 to TRBJ2-7; 8 positions match TRBD2. V lost 4 bases to trimming and J lost 3 bases; unmatched junction nucleotides: 5. The CDR3 is 14 residues long. The germline V gene has CDR1 SGHVS and CDR2 FQNEAQ. The CDR3 bases are TGTGCCAGCAGCTGGACAGCGGGGGACTACGAGCAGTACTTC. It specifies CASSWTAGDYEQYF.

V usage is TRBV7-2 and J usage is TRBJ2-7, with D perhaps matching TRBD1 (5 bases). The length of the CDR3 is 15 residues. Germline-derived CDR1 and CDR2 are SGHTA and FQGNSA. V shed 4 bases and J shed 3 bases, with 16 bases lying between them. CDR3 sequence: CASSSTIDRVYEQYF. The CDR3 DNA follows: TGTGCCAGCAGCTCTACCATCGACAGAGTCTACGAGCAGTACTTC. The full variable domain, completed using reference TRBV7-2 and TRBJ2-7, is GAGVSQSPSNKVTEKGKDVELRCDPISGHTALYWYRQSLGQGLEFLIYFQGNSAPDKSGLPSDRFSAERTGGSVSTLTIQRTQQEDSAVYLCASSSTIDRVYEQYFGPGTRLTVT.

V and J are TRBV10-3 and TRBJ1-2; 7 bases line up with TRBD1. The trim removed 0 bases at V and 5 bases at J, leaving 6 bases unmatched. The germline gives CDR1 ENHRY, CDR2 SYGVKD. The CDR3 totals 15 residues. The CDR3 DNA sequence: TGTGCCATCAGTGAGTCTCCCGGGACAGAGTATGGCTACACCTTC. Protein: CAISESPGTEYGYTF.